The sequence of this T cell receptor (beta chain) was determined in a study of blood T cell repertoires in COVID-19. Study-wide context: Samples taken during acute and convalescent COVID-19 were collected in the United States, Italy and Spain. Sources were T cells, B-cell-depleted T cells, or PBMCs; the material itself was cDNA or gDNA.

Per the authors' pipeline: Estimation of nucleated cell counts was performed using reference gene primer amplification. The assay was immunoSEQ multiplex PCR, and TCRdb's table has in-frame clones only and misses some. The V and J calls and clone size come from that table; D and trimming were worked out from the DNA. The data show 100,000 to 150,000 clones, with roughly 83% seen just once and roughly an eighth held by the top ten. The CDR3 covers 14 residues. V lost 0 bases to trimming and J lost 0 bases, with 7 bases between them. Germline V CDR1 and CDR2: SGHKS, YYEKEE (reference sequence). This sequence originates from a woman aged 30 to 39 who had recovered from COVID-19. The rearrangement uses TRBV5-5 and TRBJ2-7; D unclear. Material for sequencing was peripheral blood. Here the CDR3 reads CASSLAPVSYEQYF. In DNA form, the CDR3 reads TGTGCCAGCAGCTTGGCTCCAGTCTCCTACGAGCAGTACTTC.